The T cell receptor (beta chain) described here comes from a study of CD8 T cells in Susac syndrome. The CDR3 has 15 amino acids. The V and J ends lost 0 bases and 7 bases respectively, with 13 bases between them. Germline V gene data show CDR1 as LNHNV and CDR2 as YYDKDF (reference sequence). In blood CD8+ and CD4+ T cells, TCR beta underwent sequencing. The patients who served as multiple sclerosis controls were treatment-naive and had stable or active relapsing-remitting disease that fulfilled the revised McDonald criteria. FACS was used to enrich TEMRA cells, whereas the CD8+ and CD4+ T cells were obtained by negative isolation. RNA totalling roughly 0.45 to 1 ug underwent reverse transcription with random hexamers. Coverage of TCR beta CDR3 amplification by immunoSEQ multiplex PCR extended to 54 Vbeta and 13 Jbeta. Using its own MiXCR run on the immunoSEQ multiplex PCR reads, TCRdb lists one record per CDR3 protein. Here the sample spans roughly 150,000 distinct CDR3 sequences, around 94% being singletons.

The TCR comes from a human donor with multiple sclerosis. The sequencing sample was made of CD4+ T cells from PBMCs. V usage is TRBV15 and J usage is TRBJ1-5; D remains unclear. The CDR3 is CATSRDASTHQPQHF. For the CDR3, the DNA is TGTGCCACCAGCAGAGATGCAAGTACTCACCAGCCCCAGCATTTT.